One sample yielded the 5 T cell receptor beta chains listed below, sequenced in a study of neurological immune-mediated disorders. A single record per CDR3 protein comes from TCRdb applying MiXCR to the 5' RACE reads. The sample lists approximately 53,000 distinct CDR3 sequences; more than 8.5% were seen once. As to time point: longitudinal time-point 1 (baseline). Sequenced sample: PBMCs. Receptor source: a woman aged 40 to 50 in good health.

Ten or more counts support this clonotype. This chain joins TRBV5-1 and TRBJ2-3, with a possible D match to TRBD2 (5 bases). The CDR3 covers 14 residues. V was trimmed by 0 bases and J by 4 bases, leaving 9 bases between them. Germline CDR1 is SGHRS and CDR2 is YFSETQ. Here the CDR3 DNA reads TGCGCCAGCAGCTTGGGGCTGAGGGCAGATACGCAGTATTTT. Translated, it gives CASSLGLRADTQYF.

This clonotype occurred many times. The chain couples TRBV5-6 to TRBJ2-7, with D unclear. V was pared by 1 base and J by 7 bases, with 6 bases between. This CDR3 comprises 11 residues. The V gene's germline CDR1 is SGHDT and CDR2 YYEEEE. CDR3 amino acids: CASSLNREQYF. In DNA, the CDR3 is TGTGCCAGCAGCTTGAATCGGGAGCAGTACTTC.

This clonotype was detected many times. V is TRBV6-5 and J is TRBJ1-5; TRBD1 might be the D (6 bases). Trimming cost V 6 bases and J 3 bases, with 12 bases left between them. Germline V gene sequence: CDR1 MNHEY, CDR2 SVGAGI. There are 14 residues in the CDR3. In DNA form, the CDR3 reads TGTGCCAGCAGCAGAGGGGGGGTCAATCAGCCCCAGCATTTT. Its protein is CASSRGGVNQPQHF.

This clonotype was picked up many times. This chain uses TRBV4-3 with TRBJ2-5, with TRBD2 as a possible D gene (8 bases). Looked up from germline, CDR1 is LGHNA and CDR2 is YSLEER. V gave up 2 bases and J gave up 6 bases, with 22 bases separating them. The CDR3 spans 17 residues. CDR3 DNA: TGCGCCAGCAGCCAAAACGGGGGGGGTGAGAGGGGGCAGACCCAGTACTTC. Encoded protein: CASSQNGGGERGQTQYF.

This clonotype was counted at least ten times. The V gene is TRBV10-3, the J gene TRBJ2-6; TRBD2 matches 11 bases. J gave up 0 bases and V 7 bases, and 2 bases lay outside the gene matches. The germline gives CDR1 ENHRY, CDR2 SYGVKD. This CDR3 has 16 residues. The CDR3, as DNA: TGTGCCATCAATGGACTAGCGGGCTCTGGGGCCAACGTCCTGACTTTC. This translates into CAINGLAGSGANVLTF.